The 7 T cell receptor beta chains listed next were all sequenced from one sample in a study of shared clonotypes between healthy human individuals. In the naive CD8 group, cells lacked CD45RO and were positively selected for CCR7, so terminally differentiated effector memory CD45RA+ cells were left out. Profiling relied on immunoSEQ multiplex PCR, and the TCRdb table lists in-frame clones only, not all of them. The data contain around 2,000,000 clones, under 95% of them singletons. Sequencing was carried out using naive CD8+ T cells from PBMCs. These receptors came from a man younger than 30 in good health. Some clones in this sample may be carry-over from other donors' samples.

The chain joins TRBV5-1 to TRBJ2-7; D perhaps matches TRBD2 (5 bases). Trimming removed 1 base from V and 3 bases from J, with 17 bases in between. Germline CDR1 and CDR2: SGHRS and YFSETQ. The CDR3 has 16 amino acids. CDR3 loop: CASSLMSYAEVYEQYF. The CDR3 coding sequence is TGCGCCAGCAGCTTGATGTCTTACGCGGAGGTCTACGAGCAGTACTTC.

J is TRBJ1-1 and V is TRBV5-5, with D unclear. This CDR3 is built from 12 residues. The germline V gene encodes CDR1 SGHKS and CDR2 YYEKEE (reference sequence). The V and J ends lost 0 bases and 7 bases respectively, with 7 bases between them. The CDR3: CASSLVRGEAFF. CDR3 DNA sequence: TGTGCCAGCAGCTTGGTCCGGGGTGAAGCTTTCTTT.

The chain joins TRBV6-5 to TRBJ2-3, with a possible D match to TRBD2 (6 bases). This CDR3 has 16 amino acids. Germline CDR1 and CDR2: MNHEY and SVGAGI. Trimming removed 2 bases at V and 4 bases at J, with 16 bases between. CDR3 loop: CASSYGTGPNPDTQYF. The CDR3 DNA reads as TGTGCCAGCAGTTACGGGACTGGCCCAAACCCAGATACGCAGTATTTT.

The chain carries TRBV6-5 and TRBJ2-1, with 7 bases fitting TRBD2. V shed 6 bases and J 3 bases; nucleotides not matched to a gene: 8. The CDR3 covers 15 residues. From germline, CDR1 is MNHEY and CDR2 SVGAGI. The CDR3 region is CASSRSGNGYNEQFF. The CDR3 region has the DNA TGTGCCAGCAGCCGGAGCGGGAATGGCTACAATGAGCAGTTCTTC.

The rearrangement links TRBV7-8 to TRBJ2-1; no clear D. This CDR3 is built from 12 residues. Trimming stripped 2 bases from V and 7 bases from J, with 6 bases between. CDR1 SGHVS and CDR2 FQNEAQ come from the germline V gene. CDR3 sequence: CASSLIWNEQFF. CDR3 nucleotide sequence: TGTGCCAGCAGCTTAATATGGAATGAGCAGTTCTTC.

This sequence joins TRBV27 and TRBJ2-4; possibly TRBD2 for D (7 bases). The CDR3 runs to 12 residues. Per germline, CDR1 MNHEY and CDR2 SMNVEV (reference sequence). V dropped 8 bases and J dropped 15 bases, with 20 bases sitting between them. This chain's CDR3 is CASPPGGRLPYF. The CDR3 nucleotides read TGTGCCAGCCCTCCCGGGGGGCGCTTACCGTACTTC.

The J gene is TRBJ2-7, the V gene TRBV6-5; possible D gene TRBD2, 5 bases. V was pared by 2 bases and J by 4 bases, with 18 bases between. There are 16 residues in the CDR3. CDR1 MNHEY and CDR2 SVGAGI come from the germline V gene. The CDR3 bases are TGTGCCAGCAGTTACGATCGAGCGGACCTGGGGTACGAGCAGTACTTC. Encoded protein: CASSYDRADLGYEQYF.